This TCR beta chain was identified during a study of shared clonotypes between healthy human individuals. On the study more broadly: Three plates were used per donor for CD4 naive, three for CD4 memory, two for CD8 naive and one for CD8 memory.

The table came from immunoSEQ multiplex PCR; TCRdb's copy has only in-frame clones and leaves some out. The sample carries hundreds of thousands of clones, 95% to 96% recorded once. Study-wide points: Sharing across several donors was seen in roughly 5.2% of naive CD4 clonotypes. Depth was large, yet rarefaction showed that sorted-subset sequencing was incomplete. Naive subsets generally exceeded memory subsets in estimated richness.

CDR3 length: 15 residues. J lost 5 bases, V lost 3 bases, and 6 bases had no gene match. CDR1 is SGDLS and CDR2 is YYNGEE in the germline V gene. Naive CD8 isolation took CD45RO-negative cells positively selected for CCR7 and excluded terminally differentiated effector memory CD45RA+ cells. This clone has only one observation. The antigen is unknown. This TCR derives from a woman in her 30s in good health. The genes are TRBV9 and TRBJ2-5; 11 nucleotides match TRBD1. Sequencing was done on a sample of naive CD8+ T cells sorted from blood. CDR3 loop: CASSAGTGGWETQYF. The CDR3 DNA reads TGTGCCAGCAGCGCCGGGACAGGGGGATGGGAGACCCAGTACTTC.